Included here is one TCR beta chain sequence, with context. This sample is part of a study of cytomegalovirus exposure and HLA in healthy donors. This PCR relied on a set of 60 Vbeta primers and 13 Jbeta primers. Profiling relied on immunoSEQ multiplex PCR, and the TCRdb table lists in-frame clones only, not all of them. The table records about 90,000 clones, 55% to 85% of them present only once. The V gene end was trimmed by 0 bases and the J gene end by 5 bases; junction bases not matched to a gene: 4. The CDR3 totals 14 residues. Germline V gene data show CDR1 as SGHAT and CDR2 as FQNNGV. The chain carries TRBV11-2 and TRBJ2-7, with 7 bases fitting TRBD2. Sequencing used PBMCs. The TCR comes from a woman aged 18-29 years in good health and CMV-seropositive. The CDR3 sequence is CASSLEGGWDEQYF. DNA of the CDR3: TGTGCCAGCAGCTTAGAGGGGGGGTGGGACGAGCAGTACTTC.